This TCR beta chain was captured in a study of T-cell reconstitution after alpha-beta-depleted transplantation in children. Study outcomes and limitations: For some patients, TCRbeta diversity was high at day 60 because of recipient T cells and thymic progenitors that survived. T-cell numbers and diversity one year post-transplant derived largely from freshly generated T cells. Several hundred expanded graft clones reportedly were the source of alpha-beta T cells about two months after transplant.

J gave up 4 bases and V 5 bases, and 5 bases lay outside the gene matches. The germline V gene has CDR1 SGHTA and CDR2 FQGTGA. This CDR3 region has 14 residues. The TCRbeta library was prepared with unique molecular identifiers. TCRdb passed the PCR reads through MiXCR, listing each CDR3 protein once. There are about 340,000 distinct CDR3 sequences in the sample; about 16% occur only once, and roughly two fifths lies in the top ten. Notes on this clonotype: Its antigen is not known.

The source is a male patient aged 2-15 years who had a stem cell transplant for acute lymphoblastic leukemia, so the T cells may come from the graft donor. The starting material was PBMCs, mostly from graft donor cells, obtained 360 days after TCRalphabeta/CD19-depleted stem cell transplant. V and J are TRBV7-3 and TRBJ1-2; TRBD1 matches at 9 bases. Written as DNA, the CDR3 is TGTGCCAGCAGCCCACAGGGGGCAGGCTATGGCTACACCTTC. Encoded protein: CASSPQGAGYGYTF.